Presented here are 21 T cell receptor beta chains from one specimen sequenced in a study of regulatory T cells in long-lasting Graves disease. With iRepertoire HTBI primers and Arm-PCR of CDR3 regions, TCR beta libraries were built. TCRdb itself ran the multiplex PCR reads through MiXCR, one entry per CDR3 protein. This table has approximately 210,000 distinct CDR3 sequences, around 18% appearing once. Specified time point: newly diagnosed GD, antithyroid drugs for less than 3 months. The TCR library was made from RNA extracted from PBMCs. The source was peripheral blood mononuclear cells (PBMCs), collected at new diagnosis, from a patient treated with antithyroid drugs. These receptor sequences come from a female donor with Graves disease.

V is TRBV28 and J is TRBJ2-1; tentatively, D is TRBD1 (6 bases). The DNA end is more similar to TRBJ2-3, so the J call may be wrong. The germline gives CDR1 MDHEN, CDR2 SYDVKM. The CDR3 is 16 amino acids. The CDR3 sequence is CASSLYQGTTEDTQYF. The CDR3 bases are TGTGCCAGCAGTTTATATCAGGGGACCACAGAAGATACGCAGTATTTT.

This clonotype was recorded many times. This chain uses TRBV18 with TRBJ2-5; 8 bases match TRBD1. The CDR3 runs to 18 residues. Germline values: CDR1 KGHSH, CDR2 LQKENI. The junction had 16 bases not matched to a gene; V was cut back by 0 bases and J by 7 bases. In nucleotides, the CDR3 is TGTGCCAGCTCACCACCAGGGACAGGAGGGGCTACTGATGGGACCCAGTACTTC. Amino acids: CASSPPGTGGATDGTQYF.

This clonotype has at least ten counts. V gene TRBV10-3 combines with J gene TRBJ1-4; the D gene is possibly TRBD1 (5 bases). The V and J ends lost 2 bases and 7 bases respectively, with 14 bases between them. Looked up from germline, CDR1 is ENHRY and CDR2 is SYGVKD. This CDR3 has 15 residues. CDR3 protein: CAISEVEGQSEKLFF. The DNA for the CDR3 is TGTGCCATCAGTGAGGTAGAGGGGCAGAGTGAAAAACTGTTTTTT.

In this sample, this clonotype turned up many times. This chain joins TRBV28 and TRBJ2-7, with D possibly matching TRBD2 (6 bases). The CDR3 sequence is 14 residues long. Trimming took off 6 bases at V and 2 bases at J, with 14 bases between the two ends. Germline V CDR1 and CDR2: MDHEN, SYDVKM. In nucleotides, the CDR3 is TGTGCCAGCAGGTTGGGACTTCCCCCCTACGAGCAGTACTTC. It yields the protein CASRLGLPPYEQYF.

This clonotype was detected many times. The genes are TRBV7-2 and TRBJ1-2; D gene ambiguous. CDR3 length: 13 residues. CDR1 and CDR2 (germline): SGHTA, FQGNSA. V lost 5 bases and J 6 bases, leaving 13 bases between the germline ends. CDR3 region: CASSPGDMHGYTF. Written as DNA, the CDR3 is TGTGCCAGCAGCCCTGGTGACATGCATGGCTACACCTTC.

J is TRBJ2-7 and V is TRBV27; the D is unclear. This CDR3 region has 14 residues. V gave up 4 bases and J gave up 1 base, with 11 bases separating them. Germline CDR1 is MNHEY and CDR2 is SMNVEV (reference sequence). The CDR3 DNA follows: TGTGCCAGCAGTTCCGGCGACTCGTCCTACGAGCAGTACTTC. Translated, it gives CASSSGDSSYEQYF.

The chain couples TRBV7-2 to TRBJ1-1, with D perhaps TRBD1 (5 bases). The CDR3 spans 15 residues. V was trimmed by 5 bases and J by 3 bases, leaving 16 bases between them. The V gene's germline CDR1 is SGHTA and CDR2 FQGNSA. CDR3 sequence: CASSPGGVGYTEAFF. The CDR3 DNA reads as TGTGCCAGCAGCCCCGGGGGGGTGGGGTACACTGAAGCTTTCTTT.

This chain connects TRBV7-9 to TRBJ2-2; TRBD1 agrees at 8 bases. Germline loops: CDR1 SEHNR, CDR2 FQNEAQ (reference sequence). The V segment lost 4 bases and the J segment 5 bases; nucleotides outside the gene matches: 3. CDR3 length: 14 amino acids. CDR3 in amino acids: CASSYRDRTGELFF. The DNA of the CDR3 is TGTGCCAGCAGCTACCGGGACAGGACCGGGGAGCTGTTTTTT.

The J gene is TRBJ2-7, the V gene TRBV24-1; 7 nucleotides line up with TRBD1. The J segment lost 4 bases and the V segment lost 4 bases, leaving 3 bases of the junction unmatched. The CDR3 covers 13 residues. Germline CDR1 and CDR2: KGHDR and SFDVKD. The chain's CDR3 is CATSEGTDYEQYF. CDR3 coding DNA: TGTGCCACCAGTGAAGGGACAGATTACGAGCAGTACTTC.

This clonotype was seen ten or more times. The chain is built from TRBV2 and TRBJ1-3; D might be TRBD1 (5 bases). The V gene's germline CDR1 is SNHLY and CDR2 FYNNEI. Trimming removed 3 bases at V and 7 bases at J, with 10 bases between. This CDR3 has 13 residues. CDR3 sequence reads: CASSEGPSNTIYF. CDR3 coding DNA: TGTGCCAGCAGTGAGGGACCCTCTAACACCATATATTTT.

This clonotype was observed at least ten times. The rearrangement joins TRBV2 to TRBJ2-2; D is uncertain. Trimming took 2 bases from V and 1 from J, leaving 11 bases between them. CDR1 SNHLY and CDR2 FYNNEI come from the germline V gene. CDR3 size: 16 residues. The CDR3, as DNA: TGTGCCAGCAGTGAATATCGGGTAGTGAACACCGGGGAGCTGTTTTTT. Protein sequence: CASSEYRVVNTGELFF. The whole variable domain, filled in from reference TRBV2 and TRBJ2-2, reads EPEVTQTPSHQVTQMGQEVILRCVPISNHLYFYWYRQILGQKVEFLVSFYNNEISEKSEIFDDQFSVERPDGSNFTLKIRSTKLEDSAMYFCASSEYRVVNTGELFFGEGSRLTVL.

The chain carries TRBV2 and TRBJ1-1; tentatively, D is TRBD1 (5 bases). This CDR3 contains 12 residues. CDR1 is SNHLY, CDR2 FYNNEI, per germline. V lost 8 bases and J 1 base, leaving 8 bases between the germline ends. The CDR3 sequence: CASGTSNTEAFF. The CDR3 nucleotides are TGTGCCAGCGGGACCTCGAACACTGAAGCTTTCTTT.

On this clonotype itself: This may be a read error, as it is one base from a much larger clone. J is TRBJ2-3 and V is TRBV24-1; D remains unclear. Germline V gene lookup returns CDR1 KGHDR and CDR2 SFDVKD. V lost 3 bases, J lost 5 bases, and 14 bases lay in between. The CDR3 contains 15 residues. CDR3 bases: TGTGCCACCAGTGATCTTACTGTGGGAAAAGATACGCAGTATTTT. Encoded protein: CATSDLTVGKDTQYF.

This clonotype has ten or more counts. The rearrangement uses TRBV6-1 and TRBJ1-6; D remains unclear. Trimming left V 7 bases short and J 10 bases short, with 17 bases between. Germline V lookup: CDR1 MNHNS, CDR2 SASEGT. The CDR3 runs to 14 residues. The CDR3 region is CASIREGFGSPLHF. The CDR3 DNA reads TGTGCCAGCATTCGAGAGGGTTTTGGGTCACCCCTCCACTTT.

Concerning this clonotype itself: At one boundary the junction diverges from the germline segment, which might be a read error. V is TRBV7-7 and J is TRBJ2-1; maybe TRBD1 (6 bases). Germline-derived CDR1 and CDR2 are SSHAT and FNYEAQ (reference sequence). CDR3 length: 14 residues. The CDR3: CASSLGGYDNEQFF. The CDR3 DNA reads TGTGCTAGCAGCTTAGGGGGATACGACAATGAGCAGTTCTTC.

The sample holds many counts of this clonotype. CDR3: CASSYLGRAEEQYF. The CDR3 DNA sequence: TGTGCCAGCAGTTACCTCGGGAGGGCCGAGGAGCAGTACTTC. This chain connects TRBV6-5 to TRBJ2-7, with TRBD2 matching over 8 bases. The length of the CDR3 is 14 residues. Germline V gene lookup returns CDR1 MNHEY and CDR2 SVGAGI. The V gene end was trimmed by 2 bases and the J gene end by 7 bases; junction bases not matched to a gene: 7.

This clonotype was detected ten times or more. The V and J genes are TRBV6-1 and TRBJ2-2, with a weak D call TRBD1 (5 bases). V shed 3 bases and J shed 7 bases, with 9 bases lying between them. This CDR3 region has 13 residues. Germline-derived CDR1 and CDR2 are MNHNS and SASEGT. CDR3 sequence: CASSDRDSGELFF. The CDR3 DNA follows: TGTGCCAGCAGTGACAGGGATAGCGGGGAGCTGTTTTTT.

The gene calls are TRBV7-9 and TRBJ1-2; D is undetermined. The CDR3 runs 17 residues. The V gene's germline CDR1 is SEHNR and CDR2 FQNEAQ (reference sequence). V gave up 1 base and J gave up 2 bases, with 17 bases separating them. The CDR3 DNA sequence: TGTGCCAGCAGCTTAGGGGTCGGCAGGAAAGGAAACTATGGCTACACCTTC. It specifies CASSLGVGRKGNYGYTF.

This clonotype was recorded many times. This chain connects TRBV7-2 to TRBJ2-1, with TRBD1 identical over 7 bases. V was clipped by 5 bases and J by 3 bases; unmatched bases: 7. This CDR3 has 15 residues. The germline CDR1 and CDR2 sequences are SGHTA and FQGNSA. The DNA of the CDR3 is TGTGCCAGCAGCACCCTGAGGGGGCTCTACAATGAGCAGTTCTTC. Its protein is CASSTLRGLYNEQFF.

The table lists this clonotype with many counts. The chain is built from TRBV28 and TRBJ2-3, with TRBD2 identical over 12 bases. There are 16 residues in the CDR3. Germline loops: CDR1 MDHEN, CDR2 SYDVKM. The trim removed 5 bases at V and 1 base at J, leaving 4 bases unmatched. The CDR3 reads CASSTGLAGGTDTQYF. The CDR3 DNA sequence: TGTGCCAGCAGTACGGGACTAGCGGGTGGCACAGATACGCAGTATTTT.

At least ten counts were recorded for this clonotype. V gene TRBV12-3 or TRBV12-4 combines with J gene TRBJ2-2; the D is unclear. The CDR3 extends over 15 amino acids. Deletions cut 2 bases from V and 5 bases from J, with 12 bases between. The CDR3 sequence is CASSLPLWVTGELFF. CDR3 DNA sequence: TGTGCCAGCAGTTTACCCCTATGGGTTACCGGGGAGCTGTTTTTT.